This is a list of T cell receptor beta chains from one sample in a study of shared clonotypes between healthy human individuals. Assay: immunoSEQ multiplex PCR; the TCRdb copy retains only in-frame clones and omits some. The repertoire holds fewer than 2.5 million clones, with approximately 94% as singletons. The sequenced sample was naive CD4+ T cells from PBMCs. The source of these receptors is a man aged 18 to 30 in good health. Some clones in this sample may be carry-over from other donors' samples. CDR3s include the opening cysteine and the closing phenylalanine or tryptophan. The D gene is left open where the match is weak. Expanded clones are given a class, and other clones once, few, many or no size at all.

D gene	J gene	V gene	clone size	CDR3 DNA	CDR3 protein
.	TRBJ1-5	TRBV5-5	.	TGTGCCAGCAGCCGGGAGAAGGGCAATCAGCCCCAGCATTTT	CASSREKGNQPQHF
TRBD2	TRBJ2-3	TRBV5-4	.	TGTGCCAGCAGCCCCGGGGGGGTCACAGATACGCAGTATTTT	CASSPGGVTDTQYF
TRBD1	TRBJ1-2	TRBV5-6	.	TGTGCCAGCAGCTTGGTTACTTCGGGACAGGGTGACTATGGCTACACCTTC	CASSLVTSGQGDYGYTF
TRBD1	TRBJ2-7	TRBV5-6	once	TGTGCCAGCAGCTTGGGACCGGGACAGTACGAGCAGTACTTC	CASSLGPGQYEQYF
TRBD1	TRBJ1-2	TRBV28	.	TGTGCCAGCAGTACTAGACAGGGCGCCTATGGCTACACCTTC	CASSTRQGAYGYTF
TRBD2	TRBJ2-5	TRBV30	once	TGTGCCTGGAGCCGTCAAGGACTAGCGGAAGAGACCCAGTACTTC	CAWSRQGLAEETQYF
TRBD2	TRBJ2-1	TRBV4-1	.	TGCGCCAGCAGCGTAACGACTAGCGGGAGGGGTACATACAATGAGCAGTTCTTC	CASSVTTSGRGTYNEQFF
.	TRBJ1-3	TRBV9	once	TGTGCCAGCTCTTCAGGGTCATCTGGAAACACCATATATTTT	CASSSGSSGNTIYF
.	TRBJ2-1	TRBV29-1	.	TGCAGCGTCTTAAGGACCACCTACAATGAGCAGTTCTTC	CSVLRTTYNEQFF
.	TRBJ2-7	TRBV2	.	TGTGCCAGCAGTTATAGCTACGAGCAGTACTTC	CASSYSYEQYF
.	TRBJ2-5	TRBV28	.	TGTGCCAGCAGTTTAGTTTCTAGCGCACAAGAGACCCAGTACTTC	CASSLVSSAQETQYF
.	TRBJ1-5	TRBV9	.	TGTGCCAGCAGCGTAGGCGGTAGGAGCAATCAGCCCCAGCATTTT	CASSVGGRSNQPQHF
.	TRBJ1-1	TRBV29-1	.	TGCAGCTCCGGTGGGGAGGGAGGGGGCACTGAAGCTTTCTTT	CSSGGEGGGTEAFF
.	TRBJ2-7	TRBV29-1	.	TGCAGCGTTGTTCAGTCTTCCTTAGAGCAGTACTTC	CSVVQSSLEQYF
.	TRBJ2-7	TRBV14	.	TGTGCCAGCGGCGGACAGTCCTACGAGCAGTACTTC	CASGGQSYEQYF
.	TRBJ2-7	TRBV18	.	TGTGCCAGCTCACCACGCAGTCTAGGCGAGCAGTACTTC	CASSPRSLGEQYF
TRBD1	TRBJ1-1	TRBV27	once	TGTGCCAGCAGTTTATATAGGGGGCCCACTGAAGCTTTCTTT	CASSLYRGPTEAFF